The clone carrying this TCR beta chain was picked up many times. This sample is drawn from a study of T-cell reconstitution after alpha-beta-depleted transplantation in children. Looked up from germline, CDR1 is SGHRS and CDR2 is YFSETQ. V was pared by 4 bases and J by 5 bases, with 5 bases of the junction left unmatched. This CDR3 has 14 residues. For TCRbeta, the library was prepared with unique molecular identifiers. TCRdb re-analysed the PCR reads in MiXCR, keeping a single row per CDR3 protein. Among about 180,000 distinct CDR3 sequences listed, over 8.5% were seen once. Sequencing used PBMCs, obtained before TCRalphabeta/CD19-depleted stem cell transplant. The chain carries TRBV5-1 and TRBJ2-5; the match to TRBD1 covers 10 bases. This sequence originates from a boy between 2 and 10 years old with acute myeloid leukemia, due to receive a stem cell transplant. The chain's CDR3 is CASSGDRGLETQYF. In DNA, the CDR3 is TGCGCCAGCAGCGGGGACAGGGGTCTGGAGACCCAGTACTTC.